This T cell receptor (beta chain) was profiled in a study of cytomegalovirus exposure and HLA in healthy donors (dated by TCRdb to the late 2010s). About the investigation overall: An earlier analysis of several hundred of the donors reported approximately 270 Gb of sequence data and around 120 million unique TCR beta sequences from about 200 million T cells. An early release covering 550 to 700 HLA-typed donors comprised 300 to 350 gigabases of sequencing data and around 80 million unique TCR sequences. Of the 350 to 450 genotyped donors, roughly 80% fell in the genetic ancestry cluster associated with self-reported Caucasian donors. The study aimed to test whether signatures of past pathogen exposure could be identified by cataloging public T cell receptors. The study profiled the T cell repertoires of about 720 subjects by immunosequencing and related them to cytomegalovirus serostatus. In addition to the first cohort of roughly 700 subjects, a separate validation cohort of 120 different subjects was used. To predict cytomegalovirus infection status, the study brought together high-throughput TCR immunosequencing, statistical association of individual TCRs with disease status, and machine learning. To study patterns of TCR occurrence, a later analysis re-analyzed previously published TCR beta repertoires from 650 to 750 donors and added high-resolution HLA genotyping. In the later analysis, no new phenotypic data were used to find candidate immune exposures; instead, reliance was placed on TCR beta sequences and their occurrence across donors. An earlier analysis of 587 of the donors used high-throughput TCR beta sequencing to judge whether each TCR beta V gene segment behaved as functional or pseudogenic. Donor age, sex, ethnicity and CMV serostatus were compiled together with the repertoire data. In a later genetic analysis, genome-wide SNP genotypes for about three fifths of the 666 donors were used, and that subset was treated as a discovery cohort. All discovery cohort repertoires had been generated using a single sequencing platform. Both class I and class II loci were covered by HLA typing, at four-digit resolution. The number of donors typed differed by locus, with about 629-630 for A, B, C, DRB1 and DQB1, roughly 550 for DQA1, about 610 for DPA1, and some 450 for DPB1. Roughly 5 DR-DQ haplotypes were treated as single units for association and clustering because of strong linkage in the cohort. Across 300 to 500 genotyped donors of the cohort, an average of about 200,000 unique TCR beta nucleotide sequences per donor were sequenced, and approximately 19% of those sequences were non-productive.

In total, roughly 670 healthy bone marrow donors made up the cohort. At the time of sampling, all cohort members were nominally healthy, though unrecorded immune exposures were likely present. The donor was CMV seronegative and belonged to the group of several hundred seronegative cohort members. A peripheral blood sample was provided by each donor, and peripheral blood mononuclear cells were used for TCR beta sequencing. Genomic DNA was extracted from the blood cell samples with the Qiagen DNeasy Blood Extraction Kit. A distance of 12 bases separates the germline ends of V and J, which lose 5 bases and 1 base respectively. There are 14 amino acids in the CDR3, from cysteine to phenylalanine inclusive. The CDR3 DNA has 42 bases and is translated from base 1. CDR1 is given as SEHNR and CDR2 as FQNEAQ, both from the germline V gene (reference sequence). Library preparation employed the immunoSEQ multiplex PCR assay. The multiplex PCR relied on a mix of 60 forward primers for TCR Vbeta segments and 13 reverse primers for TCR Jbeta segments. The CDR3 region of rearranged TCR beta genes was amplified from genomic DNA by a multiplex PCR assay. The amplified TCR beta libraries were sequenced on the Illumina HiSeq System as 87-base-pair reads. The study's own analysis went as follows. In a later analysis, tens of millions of unique TCR beta chains were counted across the 500 to 700 repertoires, and roughly 11 million of these chains were shared by at least two donors. A nearest-neighbor algorithm error-corrected the raw reads and collapsed the reads into unique sequences, merging closely related sequences to remove PCR and sequencing errors. To assign V, D and J gene segments, CDR3 sequences were aligned to IMGT reference sequences. For a sequence to be retained, at least a six-nucleotide match to both a V gene segment and a J gene segment was required. A rearrangement was called productive if the CDR3 had no stop codons and remained in frame with V and J, and every other rearrangement was called non-productive. Following IMGT convention, CDR3 was defined as the stretch from the second conserved V-encoded cysteine up to the conserved J-encoded phenylalanine. The earlier analysis of about 610 of the donors excluded any sequence lacking an unambiguous match to a single V gene segment. An earlier analysis of roughly 590 of the donors called V segments functional above 56.7% productive rearrangements and segregating when the between-donor standard deviation exceeded 5%. A statistical classification framework was developed to diagnose cytomegalovirus status using the catalog of TCR beta chain sequences. V and J gene assignment, in a later analysis, came from comparing TCR nucleotide sequences with IMGT/GENE-DB human TR gene sequences. A later analysis assigned CDR3 sequences and most-parsimonious VDJ recombination scenarios with the TCRdist pipeline. In a later analysis, each TCR beta chain was defined by its CDR3 amino acid sequence together with its V-gene family, and reads without a unique V-gene family were excluded. A later analysis removed several hundred highly shared, low-generation-probability nucleotide sequences to deal with suspected cross-contamination and a sequencing artifact. A later analysis calculated a clonal expansion index for each public chain from normalized within-repertoire ranks of inferred template counts. A later analysis computed generation probabilities with a VDJ recombination model fitted to out-of-frame rearrangements, and checked the results against IGoR. Hypergeometric tests were used in a later analysis to score TCR-TCR, TCR-HLA and TCR-CMV co-occurrence, with a repertoire-size bias correction applied to the TCR pairs. In a later analysis, false discovery rates were estimated by permuting HLA or CMV assignments 20 times. A later analysis grouped co-occurring TCRs with DBSCAN, adding TCRdist sequence similarity when clustering within HLA-allele-positive subsets. For co-occurrence clustering, repertoires with fewer than 30,000 or more than 120,000 public chains were excluded, along with 5 or 6 repertoires with anomalous nucleotide sharing. Sourced from immuneACCESS, this table was stored by TCRdb with only in-frame sequences that have V and J called. A share of the clones is absent; for the studies checked, an unresolved V gene accounts for under half, and the remainder has no known explanation. V, J and clone size are taken as reported in that table, and D and trimming were inferred from the DNA itself. The sample table contains around 190,000 clones; only one count was recorded for over 75% of them. In total, the top ten clones hold 2% to 2.5% of the sample.

Details on this clone: The specificity of this receptor is unknown. Per-base qualities were not stored, and no clone one base away is much larger.

Results the study describes overall, beyond this receptor: Immune exposure information for the cohort was limited to CMV serostatus. A few of the identified cytomegalovirus-associated TCR beta chains were confirmed in vitro to be specific for cytomegalovirus antigens. Because HLA typing was unavailable for some donors at each locus, only the typed subset was used in association tests. A group of highly shared sequence variants was considered likely to be a technical artifact of the sequencing pipeline. Most TCR sequences were observed very rarely across donors, whereas some public TCRs were present in many individuals. The study gave a list of around 170 TCR beta chains associated with cytomegalovirus. Broadly in line with IMGT annotations, most TCR beta V segments showed up in productive rearrangements about 90% or about 30% of the time in an earlier analysis of 450 to 750 of the donors. An association between a missense DCLRE1C variant and V-gene and J-gene trimming of TCR beta chains was found in a later genetic analysis and replicated in an independent cohort. Linkage disequilibrium might explain the correlated functional status among segregating V segments, but an unknown experimental factor could not be excluded. This cohort had only TCR beta chains sequenced, and the lack of alpha or paired-chain data limited which features could be detected. Compared with equally common non-associated chains, HLA-associated TCR beta chains in a later analysis were more clonally expanded and had lower generation probabilities. A further reported finding was that TCR beta sequences accurately predicted the HLA-A and HLA-B alleles for most subjects in the first cohort. In a later analysis, several top co-occurrence clusters were reported to appear linked to parvovirus B19, influenza, CMV and Epstein-Barr virus. Some IMGT-functional V segments, including TRBV6-2 and TRBV6-3, could not be told apart with the 87-base-pair reads, so those segments were excluded. A later analysis found that TCR association rates varied across HLA loci, with DRB1 alleles showing the most associated TCRs and HLA-C alleles the fewest. Because counts were too low, roughly 17 rarely observed V segments, including chromosome 9 orphons, were left out of the earlier analysis of some 600 of the donors. Specific HLA alleles were associated with 18,000 or so TCR beta sequences at a false discovery rate of 0.05 in a later analysis. In a later analysis, most CMV-associated TCR beta chains were found to appear HLA-restricted, with HLA associations seemingly driven largely by CMV exposure. Strong co-occurrence of HLA alleles, especially DR and DQ, made assigning TCR associations to individual alleles difficult. According to the authors, the approach could potentially be generalized to other disease states and immunological phenotypes. In both the original and validation cohorts, the classifier was reported to diagnose cytomegalovirus status with high specificity and sensitivity. Roughly uniform sequencing depth across donors was assumed in presence/absence analyses, although this assumption may not hold. Compared with the 666-donor mean, donors in an Asian-associated ancestry cluster had fewer N-insertions in productive TCRs, according to a later genetic analysis.

The TCR originated in a woman aged 50 to 60 in good health and CMV-seronegative. The V and J genes are TRBV7-9 and TRBJ2-7; TRBD1 is perhaps the D gene, given 5 matching bases. Input material: PBMCs. The DNA reads TGTGCCAGCAGCAGAGAAGGGGTTTCCTACGAGCAGTACTTC. Translated, this gives CASSREGVSYEQYF. The reference TRBV7-9 and TRBJ2-7 proteins fill in what lies around the CDR3, so the full variable domain reads DTGVSQNPRHKITKRGQNVTFRCDPISEHNRLYWYRQTLGQGPEFLTYFQNEAQLEKSRLLSDRFSAERPKGSFSTLEIQRTEQGDSAMYLCASSREGVSYEQYFGPGTRLTVT.